Each of the 12 T cell receptor beta chains below was sequenced from the same sample in a study of CD8 T cells in Susac syndrome. The RNA input was about 0.45 to 1 ug, and it was reverse transcribed with random hexamers. TCRdb analysed the immunoSEQ multiplex PCR reads with MiXCR anew, one entry per CDR3 protein. Among about 120,000 distinct CDR3 sequences listed, 80% to 95% were seen once. The sample consisted of CD8+ T cells from PBMCs. All receptors derive from a human donor in good health.

V usage is TRBV5-1 and J usage is TRBJ1-5, with D possibly TRBD1 on 5 matching bases. V lost 2 bases and J 4 bases, leaving 13 bases between the germline ends. From germline, CDR1 is SGHRS and CDR2 YFSETQ. This CDR3 comprises 15 residues. This chain's CDR3 is CASSFSGGSNQPQHF. CDR3 DNA: TGCGCCAGCAGCTTTAGCGGGGGTTCGAATCAGCCCCAGCATTTT. Variable domain in full (rest from reference TRBV5-1 and TRBJ1-5): KAGVTQTPRYLIKTRGQQVTLSCSPISGHRSVSWYQQTPGQGLQFLFEYFSETQRNKGNFPGRFSGRQFSNSRSEMNVSTLELGDSALYLCASSFSGGSNQPQHFGDGTRLSIL.

The rearrangement links TRBV14 to TRBJ1-1, with TRBD1 matching over 10 bases. The CDR3 extends over 15 amino acids. The germline V gene has CDR1 SGHDN and CDR2 FVKESK. J lost 2 bases, V lost 2 bases, and 2 bases had no gene match. The CDR3 loop is CASSQRQGANTEAFF. The CDR3 DNA reads TGTGCCAGCAGCCAAAGACAGGGGGCCAACACTGAAGCTTTCTTT. Full variable domain (outside the CDR3, taken from reference TRBV14 and TRBJ1-1): EAGVTQFPSHSVIEKGQTVTLRCDPISGHDNLYWYRRVMGKEIKFLLHFVKESKQDESGMPNNRFLAERTGGTYSTLKVQPAELEDSGVYFCASSQRQGANTEAFFGQGTRLTVV.

The chain carries TRBV5-1 and TRBJ2-1, with D uncertain. Germline CDR1 is SGHRS and CDR2 is YFSETQ. There are 13 residues in the CDR3. The V gene lost 7 bases and the J gene lost 2 bases, with 10 bases spanning the gap. The CDR3 DNA follows: TGCGCCAGCGACGGCGGTACCTACAATGAGCAGTTCTTC. Protein: CASDGGTYNEQFF.

This chain joins TRBV20-1 and TRBJ1-1, with TRBD1 matching 9 bases. The CDR3 spans 15 residues. Germline V CDR1 and CDR2: DFQATT, SNEGSKA (reference sequence). V lost 5 bases, J lost 1 base, and 8 bases stayed unmatched. The CDR3 loop is CSAPNPGQGNTEAFF. The CDR3, as DNA: TGCAGTGCTCCTAATCCGGGACAGGGGAACACTGAAGCTTTCTTT.

Here the CDR3 DNA reads TGTGCCACCAGCAGAGATTTAGGGGGCGGAGAGACCCAGTACTTC. Translated, it gives CATSRDLGGGETQYF. V and J are TRBV15 and TRBJ2-5, with TRBD1 matching 7 bases. The CDR3 is made up of 15 amino acids. The ends lost 0 bases at V and 4 bases at J; junction bases unmatched: 5. The V gene's germline CDR1 is LNHNV and CDR2 YYDKDF (reference sequence).

In nucleotides, the CDR3 is TGCGCCAGCAGCCCCCTTTTCAAGCGGGAGTATCATACGCAGTATTTT. Translated, it gives CASSPLFKREYHTQYF. The genes are TRBV4-1 and TRBJ2-3; 8 bases map to TRBD2. V shed 4 bases and J 7 bases; nucleotides not matched to a gene: 13. This CDR3 contains 16 residues. Per germline, CDR1 MGHRA and CDR2 YSYEKL.

This chain joins TRBV20-1 and TRBJ1-2, with D hard to call. The CDR3 extends over 11 amino acids. Germline CDR1 DFQATT, CDR2 SNEGSKA (reference sequence). V was trimmed by 1 base and J by 6 bases, leaving 6 bases between them. In DNA form, the CDR3 reads TGCAGTGCTAGAGGCAGCGATGGCTACACCTTC. It codes for CSARGSDGYTF.

This chain links TRBV20-1 with TRBJ2-5; D gene unclear. The CDR3 spans 12 residues. Germline V gives CDR1 DFQATT, CDR2 SNEGSKA (reference sequence). Trimming pared 4 bases from V and 3 bases from J, leaving 9 bases between. The CDR3 coding sequence is TGCAGTGCTACGGATCGGGAAGAGACCCAGTACTTC. Translating gives CSATDREETQYF.

The chain employs TRBV2 and TRBJ1-4; D may be TRBD1 (6 bases). CDR3 length: 16 amino acids. Germline CDR1 reads SNHLY; CDR2 reads FYNNEI. The V and J ends lost 6 bases and 0 bases respectively, with 14 bases between them. The CDR3 is CASRPRRTATNEKLFF. The CDR3, as DNA: TGTGCCAGCAGACCCAGGCGGACAGCAACTAATGAAAAACTGTTTTTT.

CDR3 coding DNA: TGTGCCAGCAGTAAACGACAGGGTTATGGCTACACCTTC. Protein: CASSKRQGYGYTF. V is TRBV7-2 and J is TRBJ1-2; 7 nucleotides align to TRBD1. Germline CDR1 is SGHTA and CDR2 is FQGNSA. With V trimmed by 6 bases and J by 5 bases, 6 bases remained unmatched. The CDR3 is 13 amino acids.

This chain links TRBV5-6 with TRBJ1-5; D unclear. There are 18 residues in the CDR3. Germline lookup yields CDR1 SGHDT and CDR2 YYEEEE. Trimming took 2 bases from V and 5 from J, leaving 23 bases between them. The CDR3 DNA reads as TGTGCCAGCAGCTTTTCGGCACGCGGATGGCAGTTGGATCAGCCCCAGCATTTT. As protein: CASSFSARGWQLDQPQHF. Supplemented by reference TRBV5-6 and TRBJ1-5, the full variable domain reads DAGVTQSPTHLIKTRGQQVTLRCSPKSGHDTVSWYQQALGQGPQFIFQYYEEEERQRGNFPDRFSGHQFPNYSSELNVNALLLGDSALYLCASSFSARGWQLDQPQHFGDGTRLSIL.

In this sample, this clonotype turned up once. The chain has TRBV7-3 and TRBJ2-7; 12 bases are a match to TRBD2. The CDR3 runs 15 residues. The junction had 6 bases not matched to a gene; V was cut back by 4 bases and J by 5 bases. CDR1 is SGHTA, CDR2 FQGTGA, per germline. CDR3: CASSSSGRAGNEQYF. In nucleotides, the CDR3 is TGTGCCAGCAGCTCTAGCGGGAGGGCCGGAAACGAGCAGTACTTC.